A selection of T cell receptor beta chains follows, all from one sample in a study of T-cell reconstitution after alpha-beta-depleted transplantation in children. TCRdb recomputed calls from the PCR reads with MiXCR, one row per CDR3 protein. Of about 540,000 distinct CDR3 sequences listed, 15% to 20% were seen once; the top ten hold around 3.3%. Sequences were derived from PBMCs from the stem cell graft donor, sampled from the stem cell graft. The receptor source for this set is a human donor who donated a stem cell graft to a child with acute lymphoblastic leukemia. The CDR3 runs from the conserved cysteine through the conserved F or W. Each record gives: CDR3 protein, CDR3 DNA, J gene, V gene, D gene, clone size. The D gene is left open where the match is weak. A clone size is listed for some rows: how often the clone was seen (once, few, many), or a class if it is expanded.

CASRLGPTSTDTQYF TGCGCCAGCCGCCTGGGGCCGACAAGCACAGATACGCAGTATTTT TRBJ2-3 TRBV5-1 NA few
CASSSPGQRRNTEAFF TGCGCCAGCAGTTCCCCGGGACAAAGGAGGAACACTGAAGCTTTCTTT TRBJ1-1 TRBV5-1 NA NA
CASSAGLAGIGYENEQYF TGTGCCAGCAGTGCGGGACTAGCGGGCATTGGGTATGAGAACGAGCAGTACTTC TRBJ2-7 TRBV6-1 TRBD2 NA
CSVLAASNTGELFF TGCAGCGTTCTAGCAGCCTCGAACACCGGGGAGCTGTTTTTT TRBJ2-2 TRBV29-1 NA NA
CASSRARTGNTEAFF TGTGCCAGTAGTAGAGCCAGGACAGGGAACACTGAAGCTTTCTTT TRBJ1-1 TRBV19 TRBD1 few
CASSASNQETQYF TGTGCCAGCAGCGCAAGCAACCAAGAGACCCAGTACTTC TRBJ2-5 TRBV7-9 NA few
CASSPDRAVYRYTF TGTGCCAGCAGTCCGGACAGGGCAGTCTATCGCTACACCTTC TRBJ1-2 TRBV12-3/TRBV12-4 TRBD1 NA
CASSQERESANIQYF TGTGCCAGCAGCCAGGAACGGGAGTCCGCAAACATTCAGTACTTC TRBJ2-4 TRBV3-1 NA NA
CASSLTGQGYTGELFF TGCGCCAGCAGCTTGACTGGACAGGGATACACCGGGGAGCTGTTTTTT TRBJ2-2 TRBV5-1 TRBD1 few
CSVDPSLAGTDEQFF TGCAGCGTTGATCCGTCGCTAGCGGGAACCGATGAGCAGTTCTTC TRBJ2-1 TRBV29-1 TRBD2 NA
CASSSTDGANTEAFF TGTGCCAGCAGCTCGACGGACGGCGCGAACACTGAAGCTTTCTTT TRBJ1-1 TRBV7-9 NA NA
CASSYWGTSATYNEQFF TGTGCCAGCAGTTACTGGGGGACTAGCGCGACTTACAATGAGCAGTTCTTC TRBJ2-1 TRBV6-5 TRBD2 few